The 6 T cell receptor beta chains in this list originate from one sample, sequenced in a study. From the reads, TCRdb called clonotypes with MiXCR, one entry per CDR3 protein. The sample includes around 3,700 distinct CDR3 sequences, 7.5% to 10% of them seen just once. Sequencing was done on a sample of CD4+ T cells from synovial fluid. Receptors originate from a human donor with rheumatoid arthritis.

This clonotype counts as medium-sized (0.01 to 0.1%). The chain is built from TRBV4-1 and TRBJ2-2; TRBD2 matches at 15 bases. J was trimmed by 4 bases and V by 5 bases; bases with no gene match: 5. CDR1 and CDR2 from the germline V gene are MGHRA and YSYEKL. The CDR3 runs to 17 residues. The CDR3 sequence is CASSYGLAGGPTGELFF. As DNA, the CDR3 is TGCGCCAGCAGCTACGGACTAGCGGGAGGGCCCACCGGGGAGCTGTTTTTT.

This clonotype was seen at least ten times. The CDR3 bases are TGCAGTGCTAGACAGGGCGATGGTGAGCAGTTCTTC. Translation: CSARQGDGEQFF. J is TRBJ2-1 and V is TRBV20-1, with D possibly matching TRBD1 (5 bases). Trimming pared 2 bases from V and 9 bases from J, leaving 11 bases between. This CDR3 contains 12 residues. CDR1 is DFQATT, CDR2 SNEGSKA, per germline (reference sequence).

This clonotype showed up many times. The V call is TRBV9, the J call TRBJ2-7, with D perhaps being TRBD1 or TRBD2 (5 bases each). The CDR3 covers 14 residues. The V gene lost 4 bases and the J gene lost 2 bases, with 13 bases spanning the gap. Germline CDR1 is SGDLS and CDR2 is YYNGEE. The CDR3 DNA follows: TGTGCCAGCAGCCCACGGGACGGTACCTACGAGCAGTACTTC. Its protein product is CASSPRDGTYEQYF.

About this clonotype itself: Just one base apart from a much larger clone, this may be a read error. The CDR3 protein is CVSSLGEAYGYTF. The CDR3 DNA follows: TGTGTCAGCAGCTTGGGGGAGGCCTATGGCTACACCTTC. This chain links TRBV7-3 with TRBJ1-2, with D possibly TRBD1 on 5 matching bases. The CDR3 is 13 amino acids. Germline lookup yields CDR1 SGHTA and CDR2 FQGTGA.

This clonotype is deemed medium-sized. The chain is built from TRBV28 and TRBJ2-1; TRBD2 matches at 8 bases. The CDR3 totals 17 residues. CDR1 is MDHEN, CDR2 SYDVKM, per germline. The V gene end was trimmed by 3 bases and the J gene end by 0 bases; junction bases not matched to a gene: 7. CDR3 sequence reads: CASSFTSGVGSYNEQFF. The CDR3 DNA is TGTGCCAGCAGTTTTACTAGCGGAGTGGGCTCCTACAATGAGCAGTTCTTC.

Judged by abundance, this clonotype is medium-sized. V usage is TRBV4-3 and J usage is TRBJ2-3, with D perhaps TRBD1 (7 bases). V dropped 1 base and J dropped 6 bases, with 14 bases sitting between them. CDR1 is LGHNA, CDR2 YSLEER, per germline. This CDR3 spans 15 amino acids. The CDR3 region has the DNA TGCGCCAGCAGCCAAGGTGCGGGACAGCAGGATACGCAGTATTTT. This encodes CASSQGAGQQDTQYF.